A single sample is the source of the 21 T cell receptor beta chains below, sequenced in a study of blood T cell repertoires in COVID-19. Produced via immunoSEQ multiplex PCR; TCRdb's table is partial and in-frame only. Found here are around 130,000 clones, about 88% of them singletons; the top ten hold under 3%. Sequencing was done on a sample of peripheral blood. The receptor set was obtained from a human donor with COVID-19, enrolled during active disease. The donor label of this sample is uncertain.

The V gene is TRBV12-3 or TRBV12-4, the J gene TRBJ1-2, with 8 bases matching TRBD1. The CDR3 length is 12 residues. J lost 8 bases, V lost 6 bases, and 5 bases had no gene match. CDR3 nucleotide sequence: TGTGCCAGCAGGACAGGGGATGGGGGCTACACCTTC. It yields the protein CASRTGDGGYTF.

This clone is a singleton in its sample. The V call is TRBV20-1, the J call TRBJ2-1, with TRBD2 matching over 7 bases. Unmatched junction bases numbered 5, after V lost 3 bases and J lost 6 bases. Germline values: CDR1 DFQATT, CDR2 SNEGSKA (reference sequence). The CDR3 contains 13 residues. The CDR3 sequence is CSASRSSGNEQFF. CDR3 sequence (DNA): TGCAGTGCTAGTAGGTCTAGCGGCAATGAGCAGTTCTTC.

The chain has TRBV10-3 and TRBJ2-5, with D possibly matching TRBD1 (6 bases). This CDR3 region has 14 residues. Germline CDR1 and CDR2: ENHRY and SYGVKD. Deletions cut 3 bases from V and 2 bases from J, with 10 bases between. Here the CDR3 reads CAISDTGMQETQYF. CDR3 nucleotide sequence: TGTGCCATCAGTGACACAGGGATGCAAGAGACCCAGTACTTC.

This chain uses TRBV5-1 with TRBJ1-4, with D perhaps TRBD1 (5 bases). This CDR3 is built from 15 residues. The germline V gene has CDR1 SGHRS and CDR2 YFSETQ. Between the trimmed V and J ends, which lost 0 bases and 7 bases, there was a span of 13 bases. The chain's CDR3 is CASSLDPGRGEKLFF. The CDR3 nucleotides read TGCGCCAGCAGCTTGGATCCAGGGCGGGGTGAAAAACTGTTTTTT.

CDR3 residues: CASSLMRTPRGEQYF. CDR3 nucleotide sequence: TGTGCCAGCAGCTTGATGAGGACTCCCCGAGGCGAGCAGTACTTC. The chain recombines TRBV11-2 with TRBJ2-7; TRBD2 is a possible D gene (5 bases). V was pared by 3 bases and J by 6 bases, with 18 bases between. CDR1 and CDR2 from the germline V gene are SGHAT and FQNNGV. The CDR3 is 15 amino acids.

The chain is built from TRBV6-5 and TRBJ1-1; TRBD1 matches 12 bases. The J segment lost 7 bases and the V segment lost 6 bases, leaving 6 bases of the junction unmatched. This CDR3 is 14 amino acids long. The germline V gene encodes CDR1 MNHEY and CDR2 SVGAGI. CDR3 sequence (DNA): TGTGCCAGCAGGGGACAGGGGGCGTTTGGTGAAGCTTTCTTT. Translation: CASRGQGAFGEAFF.

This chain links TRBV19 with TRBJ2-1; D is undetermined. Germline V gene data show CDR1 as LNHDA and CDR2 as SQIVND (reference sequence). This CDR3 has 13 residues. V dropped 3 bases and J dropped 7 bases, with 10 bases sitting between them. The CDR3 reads CASSISGGNEQFF. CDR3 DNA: TGTGCCAGTAGTATTTCCGGTGGTAATGAGCAGTTCTTC.

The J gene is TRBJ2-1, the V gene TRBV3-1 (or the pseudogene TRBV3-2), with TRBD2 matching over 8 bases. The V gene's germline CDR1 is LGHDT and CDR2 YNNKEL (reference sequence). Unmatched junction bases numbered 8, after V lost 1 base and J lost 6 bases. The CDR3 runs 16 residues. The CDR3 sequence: CASSQVNLGGGNEQFF. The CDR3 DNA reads TGTGCCAGCAGCCAAGTGAACCTCGGGGGGGGCAATGAGCAGTTCTTC.

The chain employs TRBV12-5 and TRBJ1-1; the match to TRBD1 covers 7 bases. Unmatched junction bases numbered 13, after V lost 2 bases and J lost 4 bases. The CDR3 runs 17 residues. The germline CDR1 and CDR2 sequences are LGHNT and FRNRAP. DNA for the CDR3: TGTGCTAGTGGTTTGAGCCTCGACAGGGCTATATCCACTGAAGCTTTCTTT. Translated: CASGLSLDRAISTEAFF.

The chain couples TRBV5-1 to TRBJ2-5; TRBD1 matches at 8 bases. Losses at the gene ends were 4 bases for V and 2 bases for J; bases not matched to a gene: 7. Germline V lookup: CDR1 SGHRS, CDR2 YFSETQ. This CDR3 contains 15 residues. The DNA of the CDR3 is TGCGCCAGCAGCCTATCGGGACAGGCGCAAGAGACCCAGTACTTC. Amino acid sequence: CASSLSGQAQETQYF.

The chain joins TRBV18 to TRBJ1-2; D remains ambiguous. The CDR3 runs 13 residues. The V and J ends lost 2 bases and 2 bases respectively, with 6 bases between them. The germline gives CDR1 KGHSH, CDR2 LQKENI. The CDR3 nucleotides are TGTGCCAGCTCACCAGAGTACAACTATGGCTACACCTTC. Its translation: CASSPEYNYGYTF.

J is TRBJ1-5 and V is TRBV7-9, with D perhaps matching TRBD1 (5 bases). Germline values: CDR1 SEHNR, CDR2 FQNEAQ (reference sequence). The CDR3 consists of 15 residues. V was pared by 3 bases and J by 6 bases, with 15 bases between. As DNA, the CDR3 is TGTGCCAGCAGCTTTGGGGGGGATTGGATTCAGCCCCAGCATTTT. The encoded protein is CASSFGGDWIQPQHF.

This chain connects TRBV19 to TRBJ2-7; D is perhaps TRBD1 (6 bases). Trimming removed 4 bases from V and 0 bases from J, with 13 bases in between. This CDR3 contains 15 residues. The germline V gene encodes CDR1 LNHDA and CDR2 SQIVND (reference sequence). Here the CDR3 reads CASSTQQTGSYEQYF. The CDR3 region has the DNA TGTGCCAGTAGTACCCAACAGACAGGCTCCTACGAGCAGTACTTC.

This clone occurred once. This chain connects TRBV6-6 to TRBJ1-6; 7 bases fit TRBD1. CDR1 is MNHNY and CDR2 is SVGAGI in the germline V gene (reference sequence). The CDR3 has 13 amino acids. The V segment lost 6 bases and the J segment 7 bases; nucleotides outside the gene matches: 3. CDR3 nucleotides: TGTGCCAGCAGACGGGACAGCAATTCACCCCTCCACTTT. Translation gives CASRRDSNSPLHF.

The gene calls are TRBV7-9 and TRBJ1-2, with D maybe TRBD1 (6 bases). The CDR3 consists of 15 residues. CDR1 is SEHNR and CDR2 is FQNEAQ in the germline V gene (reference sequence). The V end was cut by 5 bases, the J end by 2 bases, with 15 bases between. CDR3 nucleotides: TGTGCCAGCAGCCGGGGACACCCTCCCAACTATGGCTACACCTTC. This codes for CASSRGHPPNYGYTF.

The CDR3 region has the DNA TGTGCCAGCTCACTAGGACAGGGGAACAATGAGCAGTTCTTC. It encodes CASSLGQGNNEQFF. The chain uses TRBV18 and TRBJ2-1; 9 bases match TRBD1. CDR1 and CDR2 from the germline V gene are KGHSH and LQKENI. V trimming: 4 bases; J trimming: 5 bases; junction bases outside the gene matches: 3. The CDR3 consists of 14 residues.

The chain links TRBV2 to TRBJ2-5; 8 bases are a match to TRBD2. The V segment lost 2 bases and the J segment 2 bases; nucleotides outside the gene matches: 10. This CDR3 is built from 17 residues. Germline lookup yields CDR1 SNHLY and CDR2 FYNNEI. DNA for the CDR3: TGTGCCAGCAGTGAATCTGGAACTAGCGGAAGACAAGAGACCCAGTACTTC. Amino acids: CASSESGTSGRQETQYF.

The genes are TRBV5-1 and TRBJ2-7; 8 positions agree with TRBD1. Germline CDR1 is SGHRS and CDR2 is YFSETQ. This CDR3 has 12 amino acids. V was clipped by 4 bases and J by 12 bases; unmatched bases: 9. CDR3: CASSLYGQGMYF. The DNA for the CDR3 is TGCGCCAGCAGCCTATATGGACAGGGAATGTACTTC. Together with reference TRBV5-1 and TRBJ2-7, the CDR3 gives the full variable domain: KAGVTQTPRYLIKTRGQQVTLSCSPISGHRSVSWYQQTPGQGLQFLFEYFSETQRNKGNFPGRFSGRQFSNSRSEMNVSTLELGDSALYLCASSLYGQGMYFGPGTRLTVT.

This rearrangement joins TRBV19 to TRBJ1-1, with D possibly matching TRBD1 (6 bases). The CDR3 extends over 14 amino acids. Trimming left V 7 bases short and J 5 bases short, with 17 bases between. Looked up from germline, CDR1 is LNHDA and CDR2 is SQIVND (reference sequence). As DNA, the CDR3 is TGTGCCAGTACTCTCCAGGGGTTTTTGACTGAAGCTTTCTTT. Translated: CASTLQGFLTEAFF.

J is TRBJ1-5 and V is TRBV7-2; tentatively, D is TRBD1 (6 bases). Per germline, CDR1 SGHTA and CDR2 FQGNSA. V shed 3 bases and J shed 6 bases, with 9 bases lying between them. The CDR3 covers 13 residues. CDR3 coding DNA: TGTGCCAGCAGCTTGCAGGGGTCTCAGCCCCAGCATTTT. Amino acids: CASSLQGSQPQHF.

The CDR3 spells CASSLFQWTGQEGNTIYF. Written as DNA, the CDR3 is TGTGCCAGCTCACTCTTCCAATGGACAGGCCAAGAGGGAAACACCATATATTTT. J is TRBJ1-3 and V is TRBV18; 7 nucleotides align to TRBD1. The CDR3 is 18 residues long. The germline V gene has CDR1 KGHSH and CDR2 LQKENI. The V and J ends lost 4 bases and 4 bases, in that order; junction bases with no gene match: 16.